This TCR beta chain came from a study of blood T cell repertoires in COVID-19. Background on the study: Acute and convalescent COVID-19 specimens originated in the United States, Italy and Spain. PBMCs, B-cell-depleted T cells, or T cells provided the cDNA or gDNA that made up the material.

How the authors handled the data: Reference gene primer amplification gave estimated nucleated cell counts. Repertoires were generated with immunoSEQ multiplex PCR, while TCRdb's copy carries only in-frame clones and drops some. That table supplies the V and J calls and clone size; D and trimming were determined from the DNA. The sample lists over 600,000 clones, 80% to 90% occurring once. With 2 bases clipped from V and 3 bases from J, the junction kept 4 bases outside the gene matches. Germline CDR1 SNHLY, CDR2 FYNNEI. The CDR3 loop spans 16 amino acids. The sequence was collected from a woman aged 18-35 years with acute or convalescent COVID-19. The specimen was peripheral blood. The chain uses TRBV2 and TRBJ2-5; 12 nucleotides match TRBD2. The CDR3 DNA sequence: TGTGCCAGCAGTGAACTAGGACTAGCGGGGAAAGAGACCCAGTACTTC. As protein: CASSELGLAGKETQYF.